The rows below give T cell receptor beta chains drawn from one sample of a study of patients and donors after allogeneic stem cell transplantation. Via MiXCR, TCRdb re-called the RT-PCR reads, giving one row per CDR3 protein. The table has about 230,000 distinct CDR3 sequences, over 12% seen once. Material: blood, either unsorted or a sorted T cell fraction (not recorded which). Source of these receptors: a human donor who was either an allogeneic HSCT recipient or a stem cell or donor lymphocyte infusion donor (not recorded which). It is not recorded whose cells these are; they may come from a transplant donor. Each CDR3 is given with its conserved first and last residue. The D gene is left open where the match is weak. Clone sizes are given selectively: once, few, many, or a class where the clone is expanded.

D | length | J | size | V | DNA | CDR3
NA | 13 | TRBJ1-3 | NA | TRBV12-3/TRBV12-4 | TGTGCCAGCAGTTTAGTGACGGGAAACACCATATATTTT | CASSLVTGNTIYF
NA | 15 | TRBJ1-1 | few | TRBV5-1 | TGCGCCAGCAGCTCCGCCGGGGCCAGTGGGACTGAAGCTTTCTTT | CASSSAGASGTEAFF
TRBD1 | 14 | TRBJ2-5 | few | TRBV6-5 | TGTGCCAGCAGTTATGGACAGGGAAAAGAGACCCAGTACTTC | CASSYGQGKETQYF
TRBD1 | 14 | TRBJ1-2 | NA | TRBV27 | TGTGCCAGCAGGTCCCAGGGGGAGCCAGGTGGCTACACCTTC | CASRSQGEPGGYTF
TRBD1 | 19 | TRBJ2-1 | NA | TRBV18 | TGTGCCAGCTCACCCAACCAGGGGGCAGGACTACACCTTTACAATGAGCAGTTCTTC | CASSPNQGAGLHLYNEQFF
NA | 13 | TRBJ2-3 | many | TRBV3-1 | TGTGCCAGCAGCCAAGATATCGGAGATACGCAGTATTTT | CASSQDIGDTQYF
NA | 15 | TRBJ1-1 | many | TRBV12-3/TRBV12-4 | TGTGCCAGCAGTCCGGAGGACAGTATGAACACTGAAGCTTTCTTT | CASSPEDSMNTEAFF
TRBD1 | 15 | TRBJ2-7 | NA | TRBV7-8 | TGTGCCAGCAGCCAAATGGGGACAGTTCTTTACGAGCAGTACTTC | CASSQMGTVLYEQYF
TRBD1 | 14 | TRBJ2-1 | few | TRBV11-2 | TGTGCCAGCAGCTTTAGACAGGGACCCGATGAGCAGTTCTTC | CASSFRQGPDEQFF
TRBD2 | 15 | TRBJ2-1 | few | TRBV19 | TGTGCCAGTAGTATAGCGGGGGGATCCTACAATGAGCAGTTCTTC | CASSIAGGSYNEQFF
NA | 14 | TRBJ2-3 | many | TRBV4-1 | TGCGCCAGCAGCCCTGCAGCCAAGGACATAGCGCAGTATTTT | CASSPAAKDIAQYF
TRBD2 | 17 | TRBJ2-3 | many | TRBV6-4 | TGTGCCAGCAGTGACTCGGGAGGGGTCGGGGGCACAGATACGCAGTATTTT | CASSDSGGVGGTDTQYF
NA | 14 | TRBJ1-2 | many | TRBV25-1 | TGTGCCAGCAGTGATTGGGTAGCTAACTATGGCTACACCTTC | CASSDWVANYGYTF
TRBD1 | 13 | TRBJ1-6 | few | TRBV20-1 | TGCAGTGTTGGAGACAGGGTCAAATCACCCCTCCACTTT | CSVGDRVKSPLHF
TRBD1 | 19 | TRBJ1-2 | few | TRBV5-1 | TGCGCCAGCAGCTTGGAGGGATTCGCGACAGGGGATGAAGGCTATGGCTACACCTTC | CASSLEGFATGDEGYGYTF
NA | 13 | TRBJ1-1 | few | TRBV19 | TGTGCCAGTAGTATGGCGGGGGGGACCGAAGCTTTCTTT | CASSMAGGTEAFF
TRBD2 | 14 | TRBJ2-1 | NA | TRBV20-1 | TGCAGTGCTCCTAGCGGGATCTCCTACAATGAGCAGTTCTTC | CSAPSGISYNEQFF
TRBD1 | 14 | TRBJ2-1 | NA | TRBV20-1 | TGCAGTGCTAGAAGTGCAGGGGGCAGGAATGAGCAGTTCTTC | CSARSAGGRNEQFF
TRBD1 | 14 | TRBJ2-2 | few | TRBV10-3 | TGTGCCATCAGTCGGACAGGGGACACCGGGGAGCTGTTTTTT | CAISRTGDTGELFF
NA | 13 | TRBJ1-2 | many | TRBV6-1 | TGTGCCAGCAGTGTACAGTCAGTTGGTGGCTACACCTTC | CASSVQSVGGYTF